A selection of T cell receptor beta chains follows, all from one sample in a study of cytomegalovirus exposure and HLA in healthy donors. Using immunoSEQ multiplex PCR, the repertoire was profiled, and TCRdb retains in-frame clones only, with some absent. In the table there are approximately 170,000 clones, 65% to 85% of which are singletons. The specimen was PBMCs. These receptors all come from a woman under 30 in good health and CMV-seronegative. CDR3s include the opening cysteine and the closing phenylalanine or tryptophan. A D gene is named only where the DNA matches it firmly. Clone size is not always given. Where it is, it says once, few, many or a class for expanded clones.

TRBJ1-1	TRBD1	few	TRBV19	CASSTQGAGTEAFF	TGTGCCAGTAGTACACAGGGGGCGGGCACTGAAGCTTTCTTT
TRBJ1-4	.	.	TRBV6-4	CASTRRGNEKLFF	TGTGCCAGCACCCGTAGGGGTAATGAAAAACTGTTTTTT
TRBJ2-2	TRBD1	.	TRBV27	CASSTYRGHTGELFF	TGTGCCAGCAGTACATACAGGGGGCACACCGGGGAGCTGTTTTTT
TRBJ2-2	TRBD1	.	TRBV7-9	CASNGQGGTTGELFF	TGTGCCAGCAACGGACAGGGGGGAACCACCGGGGAGCTGTTTTTT
TRBJ2-5	TRBD2	.	TRBV18	CASSPTSGETQYF	TGTGCCAGCTCACCGACTAGCGGGGAGACCCAGTACTTC
TRBJ1-6	.	once	TRBV5-4	CASSLDRENSPLHF	TGTGCCAGCAGCTTGGACAGGGAAAATTCACCCCTCCACTTT
TRBJ1-4	.	.	TRBV5-1	CASSLQGWNEKLFF	TGCGCCAGCAGCTTGCAGGGATGGAATGAAAAACTGTTTTTT
TRBJ2-1	.	.	TRBV4-3	CASSQDTGPLNEQFF	TGCGCCAGCAGCCAAGATACGGGTCCGCTCAATGAGCAGTTCTTC
TRBJ2-3	TRBD2	.	TRBV5-1	CASSSYGLAGNTQYF	TGCGCCAGCAGCTCCTATGGACTAGCGGGAAATACGCAGTATTTT
TRBJ1-6	TRBD1	few	TRBV6-5	CATGQGAPLHF	TGTGCCACAGGACAGGGAGCACCCCTCCACTTT
TRBJ1-5	TRBD1	.	TRBV4-1	CASSQEGDRQYSNQPQHF	TGCGCCAGCAGCCAAGAAGGGGACAGACAGTATAGCAATCAGCCCCAGCATTTT
TRBJ2-7	.	once	TRBV11-2	CASSLGQGIYEQYF	TGTGCCAGCAGCTTAGGTCAGGGAATCTACGAGCAGTACTTC
TRBJ1-1	.	.	TRBV1	CSHPSLTVENTEAFF	TGCAGCCACCCCTCATTGACAGTTGAAAACACTGAAGCTTTCTTT
TRBJ2-3	.	.	TRBV6-5	CASSLYQTSTDTQYF	TGTGCCAGCAGTTTGTACCAAACTAGCACAGATACGCAGTATTTT
TRBJ2-1	TRBD2	.	TRBV27	CASSGGSSYNEQFF	TGTGCCAGCTCGGGCGGGAGCTCCTACAATGAGCAGTTCTTC
TRBJ1-1	.	.	TRBV5-6	CASSRGAGENTEAFF	TGTGCCAGCAGCCGCGGGGCAGGTGAGAACACTGAAGCTTTCTTT
TRBJ1-5	.	.	TRBV6-5	CASSYSRESNQPQHF	TGTGCCAGCAGTTACTCGAGGGAGTCCAATCAGCCCCAGCATTTT
TRBJ2-7	TRBD1	few	TRBV7-6	CASSSGQDFYEQYF	TGTGCCAGCAGCTCGGGACAGGACTTCTACGAGCAGTACTTC
TRBJ2-7	TRBD1	once	TRBV10-3	CAISESTGIRDEQYF	TGTGCCATCAGTGAGTCGACAGGGATACGCGACGAGCAGTACTTC
TRBJ2-7	.	.	TRBV7-2	CASSLGRGTEQYF	TGTGCCAGCAGCTTGGGGCGCGGGACCGAGCAGTACTTC
TRBJ1-4	TRBD1	once	TRBV14	CASSQVGTGGVTTNEKLFF	TGTGCCAGCAGCCAAGTAGGAACAGGGGGAGTGACAACTAATGAAAAACTGTTTTTT
TRBJ1-4	TRBD1	once	TRBV5-4	CASGHRTGTSGEKLFF	TGTGCCAGCGGACATAGGACAGGCACGTCGGGTGAAAAACTGTTTTTT
TRBJ2-1	.	.	TRBV28	CASSFYIHSGSYNEQFF	TGTGCCAGCAGTTTTTATATCCATAGCGGCTCCTACAATGAGCAGTTCTTC
TRBJ2-5	.	.	TRBV5-6	CASSGGTSVEQYF	TGTGCCAGCAGCGGAGGGACTTCGGTGGAGCAGTACTTC
TRBJ2-7	TRBD1	.	TRBV15	CATSRERGRYEQYF	TGTGCCACCAGCAGAGAGAGGGGGCGATACGAGCAGTACTTC
TRBJ1-2	.	.	TRBV15	CATSRDPSAPDGYTF	TGTGCCACCAGCAGAGATCCTAGTGCTCCGGATGGCTACACCTTC
TRBJ2-3	.	.	TRBV20-1	CSAKKEAQYF	TGCAGTGCTAAGAAAGAGGCGCAGTATTTT
TRBJ1-1	TRBD1	.	TRBV4-1	CASSPRDRVVPEAFF	TGCGCCAGCAGCCCCAGGGACAGGGTCGTCCCTGAAGCTTTCTTT
TRBJ2-7	.	.	TRBV19	CASSSTGRYEQYF	TGTGCCAGTAGTTCGACAGGGAGGTACGAGCAGTACTTC
TRBJ2-7	TRBD2	.	TRBV7-9	CASAGDSPFYEQYF	TGTGCCAGCGCGGGGGATTCGCCGTTCTACGAGCAGTACTTC
TRBJ2-3	TRBD2	.	TRBV6-1	CASSELAGGGSTDTQYF	TGTGCCAGCAGTGAACTAGCGGGAGGAGGGAGCACAGATACGCAGTATTTT
TRBJ1-2	.	once	TRBV20-1	CSATTNYGYTF	TGCAGTGCTACTACTAACTATGGCTACACCTTC
TRBJ2-1	TRBD1	.	TRBV19	CASSITGGDEQFF	TGTGCCAGTAGTATAACAGGGGGCGATGAGCAGTTCTTC
TRBJ2-1	TRBD2	.	TRBV5-1	CASGFPAGTSDNNEQFF	TGCGCCAGCGGCTTTCCGGCCGGGACTAGCGATAACAATGAGCAGTTCTTC
TRBJ2-7	.	.	TRBV4-3	CASSQDLGSSYEQYF	TGCGCCAGCAGCCAAGATCTTGGTAGCTCCTACGAACAGTACTTC
TRBJ2-5	TRBD2	once	TRBV6-1	CASSADPGRGTETQYF	TGTGCCAGCAGTGCCGATCCCGGGAGGGGTACAGAGACCCAGTACTTC
TRBJ2-1	.	.	TRBV18	CASSPPPGNEQFF	TGTGCCAGCTCACCACCTCCGGGCAATGAGCAGTTCTTC
TRBJ2-1	.	.	TRBV29-1	CSVDSDRGTYNEQFF	TGCAGCGTTGATTCTGATAGGGGAACCTACAATGAGCAGTTCTTC
TRBJ2-1	.	.	TRBV4-2	CASSLTGWGDLGIYNEQFF	TGTGCCAGCAGCCTCACAGGATGGGGGGATCTAGGTATTTACAATGAGCAGTTCTTC
TRBJ2-1	TRBD2	.	TRBV11-2	CASSSPGGGNSYNEQFF	TGTGCCAGCAGCTCCCCGGGGGGGGGAAACTCCTACAATGAGCAGTTCTTC
TRBJ1-2	TRBD1	.	TRBV6-5	CASRFSDRVGGYTF	TGTGCCAGCAGATTCTCCGACAGGGTGGGTGGCTACACCTTC
TRBJ2-1	TRBD2	once	TRBV6-1	CASSIGTRYNEQFF	TGTGCCAGCAGCATCGGGACTAGGTACAATGAGCAGTTCTTC
TRBJ2-7	TRBD2	.	TRBV9	CASSVGGGRDEQYF	TGTGCCAGCAGCGTTGGTGGCGGGAGGGACGAGCAGTACTTC
TRBJ1-1	.	.	TRBV6-6	CASSYAGSENTEAFF	TGTGCCAGCAGTTACGCCGGGTCGGAGAACACTGAAGCTTTCTTT
TRBJ1-5	.	.	TRBV2	CASSEGSDMLGLPQHF	TGTGCCAGCAGTGAAGGTAGCGACATGCTCGGGCTACCCCAGCATTTT
TRBJ1-5	.	.	TRBV7-2	CASSFGGLSQPQHF	TGTGCCAGCAGCTTCGGGGGATTGAGTCAGCCCCAGCATTTT
TRBJ1-5	TRBD1	.	TRBV7-9	CASSLAGQASNQPQHF	TGTGCCAGCAGCTTAGCAGGACAGGCCAGCAATCAGCCCCAGCATTTT
TRBJ1-2	TRBD1	.	TRBV7-9	CASSFPPDRDPMHYTF	TGTGCCAGCAGCTTCCCCCCCGACAGGGACCCTATGCACTACACCTTC
TRBJ2-7	TRBD1	.	TRBV19	CASSIYYRGYEQYF	TGTGCCAGTAGTATTTATTACAGGGGCTACGAGCAGTACTTC
TRBJ2-2	.	few	TRBV5-1	CASSLTTGELFF	TGCGCCAGCAGCTTAACTACCGGGGAGCTGTTTTTT
TRBJ2-7	.	.	TRBV18	CASSPGVSTYEQYF	TGTGCCAGCTCACCAGGAGTTAGCACCTACGAGCAGTACTTC
TRBJ1-2	.	.	TRBV9	CASSVDTAGGGYTF	TGTGCCAGCAGCGTAGACACAGCGGGGGGCGGCTACACCTTC
TRBJ2-7	TRBD1	few	TRBV28	CASRTGQTYYEQYF	TGTGCCAGCCGGACGGGACAGACCTACTACGAGCAGTACTTC
TRBJ1-3	TRBD1	.	TRBV13	CASSYGQDKGNTIYF	TGTGCCAGCAGTTATGGACAGGACAAAGGAAACACCATATATTTT